A single T cell receptor (beta chain) is shown here with its context. All participating donors were Caucasian adults from Nashville, Tennessee. Measured with immunoSEQ multiplex PCR; TCRdb has only the in-frame clones, and not every one. Of about 500,000 clones in the sample, approximately 71% were seen once. The record originates from a study of shared clonotypes between healthy human individuals. Trimming removed 3 bases at V and 0 bases at J, with 10 bases between. Germline values: CDR1 SGDLS, CDR2 YYNGEE. The CDR3 is 14 amino acids. The TCR comes from a woman in her thirties or forties in good health. Some clones in this sample may be carry-over from other donors' samples. This sequence joins TRBV9 and TRBJ2-7; D uncertain. The sequenced sample was PBMCs. CDR3 sequence reads: CASSAGPSSYEQYF. Written as DNA, the CDR3 is TGTGCCAGCAGCGCCGGACCGAGCTCCTACGAGCAGTACTTC.